This T cell receptor beta chain came from a study of T cells after yellow fever vaccination. As for the study in general: Fractions with few cells were prepared using SMART-Seq v4 Ultra Low Input. General observations from the study: FACS-sorted repertoires might harbor abundant contaminating clonotypes from the bulk population.

As TCR cDNA was made by 5'RACE template switching, a universal primer site and UMIs were added. TCRdb re-called the 5' RACE reads through MiXCR, storing one row per CDR3 protein. The sample consists of under 400,000 distinct CDR3 sequences, around a tenth of them appearing once. The sample holds a few counts of this clonotype. What it binds is not known. The CDR3 sequence is 16 residues long. Germline V gene data show CDR1 as SGHDN and CDR2 as FVKESK. The ends were cut back, 2 bases at V and 2 bases at J, with 13 bases in the middle. The chain employs TRBV14 and TRBJ2-1; no reliable D call. Sequenced here: PBMCs, sampled on the day of the first yellow fever vaccination. The source of this sequence is a young man who received the YFV17D yellow fever vaccine. The CDR3 sequence is CASSQLGTPTYNEQFF. CDR3 in DNA: TGTGCCAGCAGCCAATTGGGTACCCCGACCTACAATGAGCAGTTCTTC. Full variable domain (remainder filled in from reference TRBV14 and TRBJ2-1): EAGVTQFPSHSVIEKGQTVTLRCDPISGHDNLYWYRRVMGKEIKFLLHFVKESKQDESGMPNNRFLAERTGGTYSTLKVQPAELEDSGVYFCASSQLGTPTYNEQFFGPGTRLTVL.